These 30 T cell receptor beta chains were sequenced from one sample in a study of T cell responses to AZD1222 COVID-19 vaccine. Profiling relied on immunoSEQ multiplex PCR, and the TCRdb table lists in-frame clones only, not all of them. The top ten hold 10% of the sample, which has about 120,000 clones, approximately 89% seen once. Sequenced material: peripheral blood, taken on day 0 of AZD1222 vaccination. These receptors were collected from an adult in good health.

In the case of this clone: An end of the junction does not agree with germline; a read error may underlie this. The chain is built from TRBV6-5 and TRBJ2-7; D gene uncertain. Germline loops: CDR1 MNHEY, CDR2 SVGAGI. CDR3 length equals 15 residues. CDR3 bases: TGTGCCAGCAGTTCCCCGGGTAGTGCCCTTCTCCTACGTCTCTTC. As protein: CASSSPGSALLLRLF.

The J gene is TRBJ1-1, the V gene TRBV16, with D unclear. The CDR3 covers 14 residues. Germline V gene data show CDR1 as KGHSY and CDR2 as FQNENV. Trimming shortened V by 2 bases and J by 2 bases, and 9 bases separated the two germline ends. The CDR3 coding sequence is TGTGCCAGCAGCCAACACGGTCGTAACACTGAAGCTTTCTTT. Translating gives CASSQHGRNTEAFF.

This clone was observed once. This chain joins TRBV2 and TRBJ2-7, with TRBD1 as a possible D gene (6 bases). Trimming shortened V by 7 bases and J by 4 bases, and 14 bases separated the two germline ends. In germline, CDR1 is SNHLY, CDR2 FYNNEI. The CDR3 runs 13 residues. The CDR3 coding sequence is TGTGCCAGCAAAGGCAGGGGACGTTACGAGCAGTACTTC. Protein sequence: CASKGRGRYEQYF. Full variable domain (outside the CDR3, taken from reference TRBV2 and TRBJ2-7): EPEVTQTPSHQVTQMGQEVILRCVPISNHLYFYWYRQILGQKVEFLVSFYNNEISEKSEIFDDQFSVERPDGSNFTLKIRSTKLEDSAMYFCASKGRGRYEQYFGPGTRLTVT.

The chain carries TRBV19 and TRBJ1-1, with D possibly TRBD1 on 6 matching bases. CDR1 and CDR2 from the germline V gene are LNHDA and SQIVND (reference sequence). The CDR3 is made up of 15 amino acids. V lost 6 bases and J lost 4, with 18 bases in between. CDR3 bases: TGTGCCAGTAGCCACTTACAGGGCTTCGGCACTGAAGCTTTCTTT. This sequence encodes CASSHLQGFGTEAFF.

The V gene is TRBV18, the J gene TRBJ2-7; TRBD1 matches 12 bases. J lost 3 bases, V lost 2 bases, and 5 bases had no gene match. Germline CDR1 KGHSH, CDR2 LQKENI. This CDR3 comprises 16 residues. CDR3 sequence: CASSPVGQGAVYEQYF. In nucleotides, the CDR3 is TGTGCCAGCTCACCAGTGGGACAGGGGGCGGTCTACGAGCAGTACTTC. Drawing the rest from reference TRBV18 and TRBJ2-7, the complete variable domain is NAGVMQNPRHLVRRRGQEARLRCSPMKGHSHVYWYRQLPEEGLKFMVYLQKENIIDESGMPKERFSAEFPKEGPSILRIQQVVRGDSAAYFCASSPVGQGAVYEQYFGPGTRLTVT.

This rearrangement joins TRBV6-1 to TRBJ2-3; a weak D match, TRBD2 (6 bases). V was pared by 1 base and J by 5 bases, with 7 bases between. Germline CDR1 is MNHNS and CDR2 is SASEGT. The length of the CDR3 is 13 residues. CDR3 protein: CASSEVGGDTQYF. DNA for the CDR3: TGTGCCAGCAGTGAAGTCGGGGGAGATACGCAGTATTTT.

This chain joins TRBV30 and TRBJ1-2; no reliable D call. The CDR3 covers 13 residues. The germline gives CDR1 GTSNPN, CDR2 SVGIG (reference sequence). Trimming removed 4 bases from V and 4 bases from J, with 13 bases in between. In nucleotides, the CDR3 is TGTGCCTGGAATTTTGGCACCACCTATGGCTACACCTTC. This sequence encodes CAWNFGTTYGYTF. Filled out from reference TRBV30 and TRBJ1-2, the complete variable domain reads SQTIHQWPATLVQPVGSPLSLECTVEGTSNPNLYWYRQAAGRGLQLLFYSVGIGQISSEVPQNLSASRPQDRQFILSSKKLLLSDSGFYLCAWNFGTTYGYTFGSGTRLTVV.

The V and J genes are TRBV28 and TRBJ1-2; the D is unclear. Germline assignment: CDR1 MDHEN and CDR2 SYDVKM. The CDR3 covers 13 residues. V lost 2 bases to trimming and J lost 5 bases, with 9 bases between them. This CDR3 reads CASSLPDPYGYTF. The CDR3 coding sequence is TGTGCCAGCAGTTTACCCGACCCTTATGGCTACACCTTC.

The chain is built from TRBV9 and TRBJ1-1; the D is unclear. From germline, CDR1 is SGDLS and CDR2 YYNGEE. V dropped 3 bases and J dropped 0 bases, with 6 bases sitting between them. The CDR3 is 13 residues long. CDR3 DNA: TGTGCCAGCAGCGGCCAGGTGAACACTGAAGCTTTCTTT. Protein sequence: CASSGQVNTEAFF. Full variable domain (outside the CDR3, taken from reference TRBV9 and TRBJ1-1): DSGVTQTPKHLITATGQRVTLRCSPRSGDLSVYWYQQSLDQGLQFLIQYYNGEERAKGNILERFSAQQFPDLHSELNLSSLELGDSALYFCASSGQVNTEAFFGQGTRLTVV.

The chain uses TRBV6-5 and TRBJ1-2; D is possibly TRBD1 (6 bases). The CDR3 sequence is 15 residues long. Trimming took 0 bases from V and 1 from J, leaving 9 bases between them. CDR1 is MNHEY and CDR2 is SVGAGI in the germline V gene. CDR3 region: CASSYSGAVNYGYTF. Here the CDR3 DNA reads TGTGCCAGCAGTTACTCGGGGGCCGTTAACTATGGCTACACCTTC.

The CDR3 reads CASSPVSGSTDTQYF. As DNA, the CDR3 is TGTGCCAGCTCACCGGTTAGCGGGAGCACAGATACGCAGTATTTT. This chain connects TRBV18 to TRBJ2-3, with 7 bases matching TRBD2. The CDR3 extends over 15 amino acids. The trim removed 3 bases at V and 0 bases at J, leaving 3 bases unmatched. Germline CDR1 KGHSH, CDR2 LQKENI.

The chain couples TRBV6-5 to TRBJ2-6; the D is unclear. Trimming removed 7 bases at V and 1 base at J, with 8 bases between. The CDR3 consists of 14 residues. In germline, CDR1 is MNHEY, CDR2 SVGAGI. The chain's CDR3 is CASNPRSGANVLTF. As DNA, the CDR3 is TGTGCCAGCAATCCAAGGTCTGGGGCCAACGTCCTGACTTTC.

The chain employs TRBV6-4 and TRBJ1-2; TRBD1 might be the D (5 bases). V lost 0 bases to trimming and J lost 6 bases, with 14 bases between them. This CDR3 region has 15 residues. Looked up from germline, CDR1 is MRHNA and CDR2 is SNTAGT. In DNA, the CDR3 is TGTGCCAGCAGTGACTCGAAAACAGGAATAGATGGCTACACCTTC. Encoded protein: CASSDSKTGIDGYTF.

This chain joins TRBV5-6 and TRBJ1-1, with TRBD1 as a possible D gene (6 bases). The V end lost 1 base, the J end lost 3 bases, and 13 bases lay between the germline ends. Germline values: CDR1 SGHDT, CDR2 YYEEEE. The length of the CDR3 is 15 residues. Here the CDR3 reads CASSLSLQGHTEAFF. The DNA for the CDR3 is TGTGCCAGCAGCTTGTCCCTCCAGGGGCACACTGAAGCTTTCTTT.

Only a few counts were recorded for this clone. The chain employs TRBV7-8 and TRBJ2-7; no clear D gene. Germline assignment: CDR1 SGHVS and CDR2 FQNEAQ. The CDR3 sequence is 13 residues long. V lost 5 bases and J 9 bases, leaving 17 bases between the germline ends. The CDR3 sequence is CASSERTDGRQYF. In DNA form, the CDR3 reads TGTGCCAGCAGCGAGCGTACTGATGGAAGGCAGTACTTC.

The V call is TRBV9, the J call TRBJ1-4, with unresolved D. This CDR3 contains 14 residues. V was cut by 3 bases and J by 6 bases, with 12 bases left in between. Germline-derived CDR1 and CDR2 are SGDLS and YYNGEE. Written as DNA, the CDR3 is TGTGCCAGCAGCGAGGGAGGTAGGGATGAAAAACTGTTTTTT. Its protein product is CASSEGGRDEKLFF.

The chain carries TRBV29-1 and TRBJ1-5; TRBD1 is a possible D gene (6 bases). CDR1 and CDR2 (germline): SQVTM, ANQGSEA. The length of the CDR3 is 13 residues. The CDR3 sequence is CSTSGDPGQPQHF. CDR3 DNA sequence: TGCAGTACCTCAGGGGACCCGGGTCAGCCCCAGCATTTT.

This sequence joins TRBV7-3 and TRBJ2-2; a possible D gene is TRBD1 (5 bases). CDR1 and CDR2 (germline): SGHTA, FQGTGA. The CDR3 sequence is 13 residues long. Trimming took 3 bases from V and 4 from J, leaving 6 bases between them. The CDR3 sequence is CASSFDSTGELFF. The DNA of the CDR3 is TGTGCCAGCAGCTTCGACAGCACCGGGGAGCTGTTTTTT.

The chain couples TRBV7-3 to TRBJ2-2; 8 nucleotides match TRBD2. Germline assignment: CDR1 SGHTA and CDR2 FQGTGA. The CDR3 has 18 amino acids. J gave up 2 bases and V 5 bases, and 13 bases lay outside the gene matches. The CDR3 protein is CASSPSARGGPNTGELFF. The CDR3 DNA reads TGTGCCAGCAGCCCCTCCGCCCGGGGGGGGCCCAACACCGGGGAGCTGTTTTTT. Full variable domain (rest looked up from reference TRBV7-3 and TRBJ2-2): GAGVSQTPSNKVTEKGKYVELRCDPISGHTALYWYRQSLGQGPEFLIYFQGTGAADDSGLPNDRFFAVRPEGSVSTLKIQRTERGDSAVYLCASSPSARGGPNTGELFFGEGSRLTVL.

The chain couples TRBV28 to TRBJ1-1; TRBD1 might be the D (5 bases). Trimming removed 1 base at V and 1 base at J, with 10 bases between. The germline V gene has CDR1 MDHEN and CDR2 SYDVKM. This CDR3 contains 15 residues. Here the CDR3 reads CASSLLGEGNTEAFF. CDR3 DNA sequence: TGTGCCAGCAGTTTATTGGGGGAAGGGAACACTGAAGCTTTCTTT. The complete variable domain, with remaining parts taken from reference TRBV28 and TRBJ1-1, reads DVKVTQSSRYLVKRTGEKVFLECVQDMDHENMFWYRQDPGLGLRLIYFSYDVKMKEKGDIPEGYSVSREKKERFSLILESASTNQTSMYLCASSLLGEGNTEAFFGQGTRLTVV.

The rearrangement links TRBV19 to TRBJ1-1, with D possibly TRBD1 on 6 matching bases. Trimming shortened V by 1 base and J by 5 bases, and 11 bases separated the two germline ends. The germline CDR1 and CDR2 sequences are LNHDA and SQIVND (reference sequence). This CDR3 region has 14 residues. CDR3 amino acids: CASSIGQRGTEAFF. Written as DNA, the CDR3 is TGTGCCAGTAGTATAGGCCAGAGGGGGACTGAAGCTTTCTTT.

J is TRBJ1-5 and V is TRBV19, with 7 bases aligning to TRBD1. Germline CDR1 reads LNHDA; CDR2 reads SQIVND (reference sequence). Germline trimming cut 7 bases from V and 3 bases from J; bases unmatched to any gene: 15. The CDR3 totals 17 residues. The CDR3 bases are TGTGCCAGTAATGATGGGGGTGCCCAGGGGGACAATCAGCCCCAGCATTTT. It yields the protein CASNDGGAQGDNQPQHF.

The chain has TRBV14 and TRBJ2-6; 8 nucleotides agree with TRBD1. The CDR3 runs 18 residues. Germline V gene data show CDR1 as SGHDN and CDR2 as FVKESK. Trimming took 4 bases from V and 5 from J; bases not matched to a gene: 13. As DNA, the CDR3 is TGTGCCAGCAGCCCTCTGGACAGGGCCCCTCTAAGGGCCAACGTCCTGACTTTC. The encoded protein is CASSPLDRAPLRANVLTF.

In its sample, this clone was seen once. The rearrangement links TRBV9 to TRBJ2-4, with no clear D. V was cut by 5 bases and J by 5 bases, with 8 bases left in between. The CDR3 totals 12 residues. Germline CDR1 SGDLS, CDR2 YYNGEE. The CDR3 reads CASSGGENIQYF. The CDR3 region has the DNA TGTGCCAGCAGTGGTGGTGAAAACATTCAGTACTTC.

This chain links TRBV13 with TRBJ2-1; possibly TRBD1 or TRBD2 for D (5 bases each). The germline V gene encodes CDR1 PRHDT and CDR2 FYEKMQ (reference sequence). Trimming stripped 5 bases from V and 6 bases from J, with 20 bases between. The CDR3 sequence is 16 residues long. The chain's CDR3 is CASSPPGRNSGNEQFF. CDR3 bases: TGTGCCAGCAGCCCACCGGGACGAAATTCCGGCAATGAGCAGTTCTTC. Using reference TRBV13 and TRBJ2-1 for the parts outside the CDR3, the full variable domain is AAGVIQSPRHLIKEKRETATLKCYPIPRHDTVYWYQQGPGQDPQFLISFYEKMQSDKGSIPDRFSAQQFSDYHSELNMSSLELGDSALYFCASSPPGRNSGNEQFFGPGTRLTVL.

CDR3 sequence reads: CASTRDISSYNEQFF. CDR3 in DNA: TGTGCCTCTACACGAGACATAAGCTCCTACAATGAGCAGTTCTTC. The chain couples TRBV10-3 to TRBJ2-1; no clear D. Germline V gene lookup returns CDR1 ENHRY and CDR2 SYGVKD. Trimming stripped 11 bases from V and 0 bases from J, with 17 bases between. CDR3 length: 15 residues.

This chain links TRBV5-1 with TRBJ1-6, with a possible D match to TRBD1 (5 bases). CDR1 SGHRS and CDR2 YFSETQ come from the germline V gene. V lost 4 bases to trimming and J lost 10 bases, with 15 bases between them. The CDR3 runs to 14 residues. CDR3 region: CASSPGRGGSPLHF. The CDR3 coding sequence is TGCGCCAGCAGCCCAGGACGGGGCGGGTCACCCCTCCACTTT.

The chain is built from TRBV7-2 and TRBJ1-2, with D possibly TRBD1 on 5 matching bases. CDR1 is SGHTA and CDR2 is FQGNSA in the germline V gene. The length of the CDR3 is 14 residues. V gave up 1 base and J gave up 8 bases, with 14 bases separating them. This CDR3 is CASSLGGRARGYTF. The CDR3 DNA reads TGTGCCAGCAGCTTAGGAGGCAGGGCGCGCGGCTACACCTTC.

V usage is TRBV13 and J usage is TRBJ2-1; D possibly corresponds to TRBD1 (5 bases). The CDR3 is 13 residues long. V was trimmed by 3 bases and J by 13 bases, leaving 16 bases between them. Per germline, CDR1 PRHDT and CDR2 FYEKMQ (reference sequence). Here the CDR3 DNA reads TGTGCCAGCAGCTTTTCCCGGACAAGGATACAGTTCTTC. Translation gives CASSFSRTRIQFF. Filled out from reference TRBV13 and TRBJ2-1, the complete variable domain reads AAGVIQSPRHLIKEKRETATLKCYPIPRHDTVYWYQQGPGQDPQFLISFYEKMQSDKGSIPDRFSAQQFSDYHSELNMSSLELGDSALYFCASSFSRTRIQFFGPGTRLTVL.

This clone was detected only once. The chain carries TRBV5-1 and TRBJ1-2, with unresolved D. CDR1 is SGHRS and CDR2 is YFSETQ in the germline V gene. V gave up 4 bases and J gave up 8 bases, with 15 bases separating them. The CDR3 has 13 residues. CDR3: CASSPGKGDGYTF. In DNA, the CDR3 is TGCGCCAGCAGCCCCGGAAAGGGAGACGGCTACACCTTC.